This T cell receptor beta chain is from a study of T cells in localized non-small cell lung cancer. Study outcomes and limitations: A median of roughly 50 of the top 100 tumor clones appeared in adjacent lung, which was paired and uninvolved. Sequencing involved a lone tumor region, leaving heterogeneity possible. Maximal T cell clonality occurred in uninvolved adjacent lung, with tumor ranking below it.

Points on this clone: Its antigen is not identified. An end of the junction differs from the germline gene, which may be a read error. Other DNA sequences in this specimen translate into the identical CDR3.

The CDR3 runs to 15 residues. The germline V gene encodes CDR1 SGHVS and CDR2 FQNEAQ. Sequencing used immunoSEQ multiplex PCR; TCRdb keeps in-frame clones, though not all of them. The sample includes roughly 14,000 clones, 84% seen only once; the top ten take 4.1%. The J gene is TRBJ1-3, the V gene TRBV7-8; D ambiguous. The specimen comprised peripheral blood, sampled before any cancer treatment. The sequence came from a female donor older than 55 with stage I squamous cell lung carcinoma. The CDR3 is CASSLNLLSGNTIYF. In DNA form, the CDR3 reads TGCGCCAGCAGCTTAAATCTGCTCTCTGGAAACACCATATATTTT.